The 20 T cell receptor beta chains below all came from one sample that was sequenced in a study of T cell responses to AZD1222 COVID-19 vaccine. Libraries were prepared by immunoSEQ multiplex PCR; TCRdb keeps only in-frame clonotypes and omits some of them. The sample lists 130,000 to 150,000 clones; roughly 91% were seen once. The specimen was peripheral blood, collected on day 0 of AZD1222 vaccination. These receptors came from an adult in good health.

This clone appeared once. The chain couples TRBV7-2 to TRBJ2-3, with no clear D. This CDR3 is built from 16 residues. The germline V gene encodes CDR1 SGHTA and CDR2 FQGNSA. Trimming left V 2 bases short and J 2 bases short, with 14 bases between. CDR3 in DNA: TGTGCCAGCAGCTTAATGGCGGACGGCTCCACAGATACGCAGTATTTT. Residues: CASSLMADGSTDTQYF. Together with reference TRBV7-2 and TRBJ2-3, the CDR3 gives the full variable domain: GAGVSQSPSNKVTEKGKDVELRCDPISGHTALYWYRQSLGQGLEFLIYFQGNSAPDKSGLPSDRFSAERTGGSVSTLTIQRTQQEDSAVYLCASSLMADGSTDTQYFGPGTRLTVL.

The chain links TRBV4-2 to TRBJ2-5; no firm D call. Germline CDR1 and CDR2: LGHNA and YNFKEQ. CDR3 length: 15 amino acids. V was clipped by 1 base and J by 2 bases, with 11 bases between them. In DNA form, the CDR3 reads TGTGCCAGCAGCCAAGGGTTGGTAGCTCAAGAGACCCAGTACTTC. This codes for CASSQGLVAQETQYF.

V usage is TRBV10-2 and J usage is TRBJ2-1; TRBD2 aligns across 8 bases. The CDR3 covers 17 residues. The V segment lost 0 bases and the J segment 2 bases; nucleotides outside the gene matches: 6. Per the germline V gene, CDR1 is WSHSY and CDR2 is SAAADI. The CDR3 region has the DNA TGCGCCAGCAGTGAGTCGGGCCGGGGGGGCGCCTACAATGAGCAGTTCTTC. This encodes CASSESGRGGAYNEQFF.

The V call is TRBV12-2, the J call TRBJ1-4. TRBV12-2 counts as a pseudogene. This CDR3 has 17 amino acids. CDR3 protein: CASRLAGWPSTGEKLFF. Written as DNA, the CDR3 is TGTGCAAGTCGCTTGGCGGGCTGGCCTTCCACGGGGGAAAAACTGTTTTTT.

This chain joins TRBV5-1 and TRBJ2-7, with D unresolved. CDR1 is SGHRS and CDR2 is YFSETQ in the germline V gene. Trimming pared 0 bases from V and 3 bases from J, leaving 4 bases between. The CDR3 has 12 amino acids. The CDR3 DNA follows: TGCGCCAGCAGCTTGGTGGGCTACGAGCAGTACTTC. It encodes CASSLVGYEQYF.

J is TRBJ2-1 and V is TRBV9, with 9 bases matching TRBD1. Trimming removed 1 base from V and 9 bases from J; junction bases left unmatched: 2. This CDR3 spans 13 amino acids. The germline gives CDR1 SGDLS, CDR2 YYNGEE. Here the CDR3 reads CASSVTGGSEQFF. CDR3 bases: TGTGCCAGCAGCGTAACAGGGGGCAGTGAGCAGTTCTTC.

The chain recombines TRBV10-1 with TRBJ2-1, with TRBD2 identical over 8 bases. Germline V gene data show CDR1 as WNHNN and CDR2 as SYGVQD (reference sequence). The junction had 1 base not matched to a gene; V was cut back by 0 bases and J by 3 bases. This CDR3 is 15 amino acids long. The CDR3 sequence: CASSESAGGYNEQFF. CDR3 nucleotide sequence: TGCGCCAGCAGTGAGTCGGCGGGGGGCTACAATGAGCAGTTCTTC.

Comment on this clone: An end of the junction differs from the germline gene, which may be a read error. This chain joins TRBV20-1 and TRBJ2-1, with D possibly TRBD2 on 5 matching bases. Germline V gene sequence: CDR1 DFQATT, CDR2 SNEGSKA (reference sequence). This CDR3 contains 10 residues. This CDR3 reads CSASPLLGLF. DNA for the CDR3: TGCAGTGCTAGCCCCTTACTAGGACTCTTC.

The chain couples TRBV28 to TRBJ2-1; D may be TRBD1 (6 bases). V shed 2 bases and J shed 5 bases, with 16 bases lying between them. Germline V lookup: CDR1 MDHEN, CDR2 SYDVKM. The CDR3 has 16 residues. In DNA form, the CDR3 reads TGTGCCAGCAGTTTAAGCGTCGGGACAATCAACAATGAGCAGTTCTTC. This codes for CASSLSVGTINNEQFF.

This chain joins TRBV27 and TRBJ2-1; D gene uncertain. This CDR3 is built from 13 residues. Germline V gene data show CDR1 as MNHEY and CDR2 as SMNVEV (reference sequence). V was shortened by 5 bases and J by 8 bases, with 13 bases between the two germline ends. The CDR3 sequence is CASSPQAWDEQFF. The CDR3 coding sequence is TGTGCCAGCAGTCCTCAGGCTTGGGATGAGCAGTTCTTC.

The V and J genes are TRBV3-1 (or the pseudogene TRBV3-2) and TRBJ1-2; D possibly corresponds to TRBD1 (5 bases). The CDR3 extends over 15 amino acids. V was trimmed by 5 bases and J by 7 bases, leaving 20 bases between them. Germline loops: CDR1 LGHDT, CDR2 YNNKEL (reference sequence). The CDR3 is CASSSIIRRDGGYTF. In DNA form, the CDR3 reads TGTGCCAGCAGCTCGATTATCCGACGGGACGGTGGCTACACCTTC.

V and J are TRBV6-6 and TRBJ2-2; TRBD1 agrees at 8 bases. Germline CDR1 is MNHNY and CDR2 is SVGAGI (reference sequence). The CDR3 loop spans 16 amino acids. Trimming cost V 6 bases and J 5 bases; bases outside gene matches: 11. CDR3 nucleotides: TGTGCCAGCAGGGGGACAGGAGGTCTGAGGACCGGGGAGCTGTTTTTT. Its translation: CASRGTGGLRTGELFF.

The CDR3 coding sequence is TGTGCCTGGAGACAAACAGTTGCTGGAGGTCAAGCTTTCTTT. Encoded protein: CAWRQTVAGGQAFF. V gene TRBV30 combines with J gene TRBJ1-1; D call uncertain. The germline V gene has CDR1 GTSNPN and CDR2 SVGIG (reference sequence). V was clipped by 3 bases and J by 9 bases, with 20 bases between them. The CDR3 length is 14 residues. The variable domain in full, with the rest retrieved from reference TRBV30 and TRBJ1-1, is SQTIHQWPATLVQPVGSPLSLECTVEGTSNPNLYWYRQAAGRGLQLLFYSVGIGQISSEVPQNLSASRPQDRQFILSSKKLLLSDSGFYLCAWRQTVAGGQAFFGQGTRLTVV.

The chain recombines TRBV7-2 with TRBJ2-7; tentative D call: TRBD1 (6 bases). Germline CDR1 SGHTA, CDR2 FQGNSA. Trimming cost V 4 bases and J 4 bases, with 17 bases left between them. There are 15 residues in the CDR3. This CDR3 reads CASSSGRGSFYEQYF. In DNA, the CDR3 is TGTGCCAGCAGCTCAGGCAGGGGAAGTTTTTACGAGCAGTACTTC.

The V and J genes are TRBV4-1 and TRBJ2-4; maybe TRBD2 (5 bases). This CDR3 has 16 residues. The germline gives CDR1 MGHRA, CDR2 YSYEKL. Trimming removed 0 bases at V and 6 bases at J, with 15 bases between. The CDR3 DNA sequence: TGCGCCAGCAGCCAAGAGTTTCCGGGGAGTCGAAACATTCAGTACTTC. As protein: CASSQEFPGSRNIQYF.

The chain carries TRBV3-1 (or the pseudogene TRBV3-2) and TRBJ1-4; 8 nucleotides align to TRBD1. The CDR3 has 15 amino acids. Germline V gene sequence: CDR1 LGHDT, CDR2 YNNKEL (reference sequence). The trim removed 4 bases at V and 3 bases at J, leaving 4 bases unmatched. In DNA form, the CDR3 reads TGTGCCAGCAGCCCGTGGACAGGGTCTAATGAAAAACTGTTTTTT. Protein: CASSPWTGSNEKLFF.

The chain recombines TRBV6-1 with TRBJ1-1; D is undetermined. This CDR3 spans 16 amino acids. Trimming left V 4 bases short and J 11 bases short, with 26 bases between. CDR1 is MNHNS and CDR2 is SASEGT in the germline V gene. This chain's CDR3 is CASSVSQVRAIRPAFF. For the CDR3, the DNA is TGTGCCAGCAGTGTTAGCCAGGTACGAGCGATCCGCCCGGCTTTCTTT.

This clone has only one observation. The chain couples TRBV6-5 to TRBJ1-1; D call uncertain. V shed 6 bases and J shed 4 bases, with 6 bases lying between them. Germline loops: CDR1 MNHEY, CDR2 SVGAGI. This CDR3 spans 11 amino acids. CDR3 sequence (DNA): TGTGCCAGCAGACGGGGCACTGAAGCTTTCTTT. It yields the protein CASRRGTEAFF.

The chain recombines TRBV19 with TRBJ1-1; 7 bases line up with TRBD1. Unmatched junction bases numbered 21, after V lost 5 bases and J lost 0 bases. The CDR3 length is 20 residues. The germline V gene has CDR1 LNHDA and CDR2 SQIVND (reference sequence). DNA of the CDR3: TGTGCCAGTAGTCAACTCGACCCGCCAGGGGGAGAGACCATGAACACTGAAGCTTTCTTT. Protein product: CASSQLDPPGGETMNTEAFF.

The chain combines TRBV5-1 with TRBJ2-7, with TRBD2 matching over 14 bases. The trim removed 5 bases at V and 7 bases at J, leaving 8 bases unmatched. The length of the CDR3 is 15 residues. Germline CDR1 reads SGHRS; CDR2 reads YFSETQ. The DNA for the CDR3 is TGCGCCAGCAGAAGGACTAGCGGGGGGCGGAGGGAGCAGTACTTC. It yields the protein CASRRTSGGRREQYF.